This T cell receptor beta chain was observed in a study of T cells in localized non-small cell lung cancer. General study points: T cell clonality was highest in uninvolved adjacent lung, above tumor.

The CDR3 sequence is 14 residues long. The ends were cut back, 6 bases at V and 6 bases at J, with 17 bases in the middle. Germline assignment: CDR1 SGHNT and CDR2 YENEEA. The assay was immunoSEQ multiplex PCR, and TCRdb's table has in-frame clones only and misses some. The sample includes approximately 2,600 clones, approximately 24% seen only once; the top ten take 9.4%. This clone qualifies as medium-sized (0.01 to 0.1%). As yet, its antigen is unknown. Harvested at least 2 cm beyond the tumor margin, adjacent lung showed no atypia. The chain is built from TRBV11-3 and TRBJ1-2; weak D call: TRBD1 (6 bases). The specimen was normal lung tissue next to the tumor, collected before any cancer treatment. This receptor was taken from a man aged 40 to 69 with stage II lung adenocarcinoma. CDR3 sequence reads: CASRPPGELDGYTF. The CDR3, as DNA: TGTGCCAGCAGACCTCCAGGGGAATTAGATGGCTACACCTTC.